These T cell receptor beta chains were read from a single sample in a study of blood T cell repertoires in COVID-19. The table came from immunoSEQ multiplex PCR; TCRdb's copy has only in-frame clones and leaves some out. The sample has 75,000 to 95,000 clones, approximately 74% seen once. The sequencing sample was made of peripheral blood. The source is a man between 65 and 85 years old with COVID-19, enrolled during active disease. Both conserved end residues are part of each CDR3. The D gene is left open where the match is weak.

d_call: TRBD2
j_call: TRBJ2-7
v_call: TRBV2
cdr3_aa: CASSESGRATAQYF

d_call: NA
j_call: TRBJ2-4
v_call: TRBV14
cdr3_aa: CASSQNRDGNIQYF

d_call: NA
j_call: TRBJ1-1
v_call: TRBV7-8
cdr3_aa: CASSSPPGMNTEAFF

d_call: NA
j_call: TRBJ1-2
v_call: TRBV30
cdr3_aa: CAWSASGARGYTF

d_call: NA
j_call: TRBJ2-6
v_call: TRBV9
cdr3_aa: CASSVVWAGANVLTF

d_call: TRBD1
j_call: TRBJ1-1
v_call: TRBV10-2
cdr3_aa: CASRPGTENTEAFF

d_call: NA
j_call: TRBJ1-3
v_call: TRBV4-2
cdr3_aa: CASSQGGRGNTIYF

d_call: NA
j_call: TRBJ2-1
v_call: TRBV4-2
cdr3_aa: CASSQDMARRGNEQFF

d_call: NA
j_call: TRBJ2-3
v_call: TRBV6-2/TRBV6-3
cdr3_aa: CASSYVLATDTQYF

d_call: TRBD1
j_call: TRBJ2-6
v_call: TRBV28
cdr3_aa: CASSLTGGPNSGANVLTF

d_call: TRBD1
j_call: TRBJ2-2
v_call: TRBV25-1
cdr3_aa: CASMRQGARSNTGELFF

d_call: NA
j_call: TRBJ1-3
v_call: TRBV19
cdr3_aa: CASSMARVSSGNTIYF

d_call: NA
j_call: TRBJ2-7
v_call: TRBV28
cdr3_aa: CASSPGGGLLKQYF

d_call: NA
j_call: TRBJ1-1
v_call: TRBV5-4
cdr3_aa: CASSAGSRHEAFF

d_call: NA
j_call: TRBJ1-5
v_call: TRBV5-1
cdr3_aa: CASSLDSINQPQHF

d_call: NA
j_call: TRBJ2-1
v_call: TRBV19
cdr3_aa: CASSINGGRSYNEQFF

d_call: NA
j_call: TRBJ2-5
v_call: TRBV29-1
cdr3_aa: CSPSLAGETQYF

d_call: NA
j_call: TRBJ1-2
v_call: TRBV30
cdr3_aa: CAWSPLEANYGYTF

d_call: NA
j_call: TRBJ1-2
v_call: TRBV29-1
cdr3_aa: CSVGAETERYGYTF

d_call: NA
j_call: TRBJ2-7
v_call: TRBV7-8
cdr3_aa: CASSLAGTLYEQYF

d_call: TRBD1
j_call: TRBJ1-1
v_call: TRBV18
cdr3_aa: CASSKGAMDTRNTEAFF

d_call: NA
j_call: TRBJ1-1
v_call: TRBV5-1
cdr3_aa: CASSLQTGLGDTEAFF

d_call: NA
j_call: TRBJ2-1
v_call: TRBV7-3
cdr3_aa: CASSRQYNEQFF

d_call: TRBD1
j_call: TRBJ1-1
v_call: TRBV27
cdr3_aa: CASSLLGTGGLAFF

d_call: NA
j_call: TRBJ1-5
v_call: TRBV7-9
cdr3_aa: CASSSSHNQPQHF

d_call: NA
j_call: TRBJ2-3
v_call: TRBV20-1
cdr3_aa: CSASYPLPGSTDTQYF

d_call: TRBD1
j_call: TRBJ2-7
v_call: TRBV7-9
cdr3_aa: CASSFRQGVHEQYF

d_call: NA
j_call: TRBJ2-1
v_call: TRBV11-2
cdr3_aa: CASSLGAGRFNEQFF

d_call: TRBD1
j_call: TRBJ1-6
v_call: TRBV3-1/TRBV3-2
cdr3_aa: CASSRTQGASYNSPLHF

d_call: NA
j_call: TRBJ1-1
v_call: TRBV30
cdr3_aa: CAWSRGMNTEAFF

d_call: NA
j_call: TRBJ1-6
v_call: TRBV10-1
cdr3_aa: CASSDEAGGRSYNSPLHF